The present entry profiles one TCR beta chain with its context. This specimen comes from a study of blood T cell repertoires in COVID-19. Study context: The United States, Italy and Spain were the sources of the acute and convalescent COVID-19 samples.

The V and J ends lost 5 bases and 4 bases, in that order; junction bases with no gene match: 14. The CDR3 extends over 18 amino acids. Germline V gene lookup returns CDR1 LNHNV and CDR2 YYDKDF (reference sequence). Per the original data handling: Researchers report that nucleated cell counts were estimated from reference gene primer amplification. Sequencing was performed with immunoSEQ multiplex PCR; in TCRdb, only in-frame clones are kept and a portion is missing. The DNA gave D and trimming, while V, J and clone size come from that table. The sample has a few hundred thousand clones; 88% are singletons.

Sequencing was done on a sample of peripheral blood. The chain carries TRBV15 and TRBJ2-1; 10 bases are a match to TRBD2. This TCR was sampled from a woman between 40 and 50 years old who had recovered from COVID-19. As DNA, the CDR3 is TGTGCCACCAGCCGAAGAGGTTGGGCTAGCGGGAGTTACAATGAGCAGTTCTTC. It encodes CATSRRGWASGSYNEQFF.